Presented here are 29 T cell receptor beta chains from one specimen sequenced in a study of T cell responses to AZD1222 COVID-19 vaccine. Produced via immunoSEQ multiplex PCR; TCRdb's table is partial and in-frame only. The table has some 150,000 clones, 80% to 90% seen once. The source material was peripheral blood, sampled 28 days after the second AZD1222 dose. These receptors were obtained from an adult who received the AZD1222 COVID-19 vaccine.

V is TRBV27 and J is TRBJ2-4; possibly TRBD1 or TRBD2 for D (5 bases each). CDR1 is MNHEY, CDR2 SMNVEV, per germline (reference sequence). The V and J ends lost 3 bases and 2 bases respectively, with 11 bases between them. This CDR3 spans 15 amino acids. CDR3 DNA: TGTGCCAGCAGTTTGAGTGGGGGAACCAAAAACATTCAGTACTTC. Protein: CASSLSGGTKNIQYF.

The CDR3 region has the DNA TGCAGTGCTAGTCATCAGGGCGCCCTAGCTTCCTATTCTCCCTACGAGCAGTACTTC. Amino acids: CSASHQGALASYSPYEQYF. The gene calls are TRBV20-1 and TRBJ2-7; either TRBD1 or TRBD2 may supply D (5 bases each). Germline-derived CDR1 and CDR2 are DFQATT and SNEGSKA (reference sequence). Trimming stripped 3 bases from V and 2 bases from J, with 29 bases between. The CDR3 has 19 residues.

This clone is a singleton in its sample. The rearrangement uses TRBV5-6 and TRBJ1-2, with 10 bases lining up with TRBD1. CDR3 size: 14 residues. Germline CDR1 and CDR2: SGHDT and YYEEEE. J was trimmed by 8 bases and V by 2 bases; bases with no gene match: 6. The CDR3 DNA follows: TGTGCCAGCAGCTTAAGACAGGGGGCCGGGGGCTACACCTTC. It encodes CASSLRQGAGGYTF.

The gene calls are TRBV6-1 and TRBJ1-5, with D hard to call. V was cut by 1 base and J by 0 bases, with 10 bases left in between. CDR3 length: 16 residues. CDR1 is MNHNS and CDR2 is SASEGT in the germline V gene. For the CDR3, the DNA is TGTGCCAGCAGTGAAGGTGACGGTGTTAGCAATCAGCCCCAGCATTTT. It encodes CASSEGDGVSNQPQHF.

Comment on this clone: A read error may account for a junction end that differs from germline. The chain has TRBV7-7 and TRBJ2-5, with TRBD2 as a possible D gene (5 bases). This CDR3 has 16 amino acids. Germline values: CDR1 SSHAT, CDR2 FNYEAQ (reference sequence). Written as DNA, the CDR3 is TGTGCTAGCAGCTTACGACAAGCGGTGTCCCAAGAGACCCAGTACTTC. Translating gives CASSLRQAVSQETQYF.

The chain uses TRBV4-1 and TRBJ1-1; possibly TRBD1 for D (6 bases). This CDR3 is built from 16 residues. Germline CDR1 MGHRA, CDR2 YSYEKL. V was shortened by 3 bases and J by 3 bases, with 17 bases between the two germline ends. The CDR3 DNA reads TGCGCCAGCAGCCACCAACTCTCAGGGGTACACACTGAAGCTTTCTTT. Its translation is CASSHQLSGVHTEAFF.

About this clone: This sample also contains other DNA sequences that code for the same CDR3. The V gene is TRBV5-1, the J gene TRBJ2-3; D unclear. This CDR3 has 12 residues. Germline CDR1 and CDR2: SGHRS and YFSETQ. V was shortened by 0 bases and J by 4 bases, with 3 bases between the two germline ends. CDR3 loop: CASSLEADTQYF. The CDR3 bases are TGCGCCAGCAGCTTGGAAGCAGATACGCAGTATTTT. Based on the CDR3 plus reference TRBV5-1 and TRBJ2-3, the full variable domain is KAGVTQTPRYLIKTRGQQVTLSCSPISGHRSVSWYQQTPGQGLQFLFEYFSETQRNKGNFPGRFSGRQFSNSRSEMNVSTLELGDSALYLCASSLEADTQYFGPGTRLTVL.

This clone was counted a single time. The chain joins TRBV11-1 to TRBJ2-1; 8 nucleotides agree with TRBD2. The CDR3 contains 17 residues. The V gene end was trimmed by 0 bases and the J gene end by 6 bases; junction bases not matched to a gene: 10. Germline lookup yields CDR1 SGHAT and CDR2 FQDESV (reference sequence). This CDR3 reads CASSLARLSGSINEQFF. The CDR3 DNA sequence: TGTGCCAGCAGCTTAGCTCGCTTGAGCGGGAGTATCAATGAGCAGTTCTTC.

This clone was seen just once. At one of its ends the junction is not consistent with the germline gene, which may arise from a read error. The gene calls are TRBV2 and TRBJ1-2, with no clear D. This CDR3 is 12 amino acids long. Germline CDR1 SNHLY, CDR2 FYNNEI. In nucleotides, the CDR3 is TGTGCCAGCAGGGAAGGCCTCTATGGCTACACCTTC. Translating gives CASREGLYGYTF.

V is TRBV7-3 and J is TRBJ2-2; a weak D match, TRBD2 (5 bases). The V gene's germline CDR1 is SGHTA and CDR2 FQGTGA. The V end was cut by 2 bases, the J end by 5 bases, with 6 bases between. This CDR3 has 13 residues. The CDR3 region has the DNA TGTGCCAGCAGCTTATGGGAGACCGGGGAGCTGTTTTTT. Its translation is CASSLWETGELFF. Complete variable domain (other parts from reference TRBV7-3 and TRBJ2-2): GAGVSQTPSNKVTEKGKYVELRCDPISGHTALYWYRQSLGQGPEFLIYFQGTGAADDSGLPNDRFFAVRPEGSVSTLKIQRTERGDSAVYLCASSLWETGELFFGEGSRLTVL.

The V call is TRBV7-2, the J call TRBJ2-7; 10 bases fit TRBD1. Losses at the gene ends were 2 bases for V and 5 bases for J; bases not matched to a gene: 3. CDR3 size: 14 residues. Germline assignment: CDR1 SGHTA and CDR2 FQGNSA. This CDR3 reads CASSLRTGGDEQYF. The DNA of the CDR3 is TGTGCCAGCAGCTTAAGGACAGGGGGTGACGAGCAGTACTTC.

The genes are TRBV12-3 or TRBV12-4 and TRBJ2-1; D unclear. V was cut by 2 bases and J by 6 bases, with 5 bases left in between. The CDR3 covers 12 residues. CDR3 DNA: TGTGCCAGCAGTTTACGAAGCAATGAGCAGTTCTTC. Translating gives CASSLRSNEQFF.

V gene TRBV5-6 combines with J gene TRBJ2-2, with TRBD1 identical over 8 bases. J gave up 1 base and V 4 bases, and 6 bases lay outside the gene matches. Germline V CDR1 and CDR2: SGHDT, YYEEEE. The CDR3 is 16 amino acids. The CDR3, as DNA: TGTGCCAGCAGCCCGGGACAGGAGAGGAACACCGGGGAGCTGTTTTTT. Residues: CASSPGQERNTGELFF.

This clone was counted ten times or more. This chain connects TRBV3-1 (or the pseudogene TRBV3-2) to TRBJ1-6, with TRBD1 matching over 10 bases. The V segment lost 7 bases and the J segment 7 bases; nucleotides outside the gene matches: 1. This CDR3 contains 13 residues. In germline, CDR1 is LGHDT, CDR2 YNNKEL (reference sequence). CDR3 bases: TGTGCCAGCATGGGACAGGGGAATTCACCCCTCCACTTT. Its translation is CASMGQGNSPLHF.

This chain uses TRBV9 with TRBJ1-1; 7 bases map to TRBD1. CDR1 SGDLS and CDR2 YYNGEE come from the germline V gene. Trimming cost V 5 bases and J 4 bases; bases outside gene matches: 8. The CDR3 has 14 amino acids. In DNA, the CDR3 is TGTGCCAGCAGTATAGGACAGGTGGGCACTGAAGCTTTCTTT. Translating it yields CASSIGQVGTEAFF. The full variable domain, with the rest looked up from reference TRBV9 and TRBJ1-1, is DSGVTQTPKHLITATGQRVTLRCSPRSGDLSVYWYQQSLDQGLQFLIQYYNGEERAKGNILERFSAQQFPDLHSELNLSSLELGDSALYFCASSIGQVGTEAFFGQGTRLTVV.

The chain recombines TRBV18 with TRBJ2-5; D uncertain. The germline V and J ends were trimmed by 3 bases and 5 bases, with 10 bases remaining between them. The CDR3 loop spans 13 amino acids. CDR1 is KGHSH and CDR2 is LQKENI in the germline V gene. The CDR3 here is CASSPVPGETQYF. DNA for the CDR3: TGTGCCAGCTCACCGGTTCCCGGGGAGACCCAGTACTTC.

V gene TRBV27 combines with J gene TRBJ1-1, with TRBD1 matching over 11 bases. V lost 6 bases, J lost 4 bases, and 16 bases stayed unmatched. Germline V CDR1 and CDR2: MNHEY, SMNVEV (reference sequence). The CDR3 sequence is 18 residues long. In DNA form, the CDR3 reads TGTGCCAGCAGATCAAGGGAGGGGACAGGGGGTTGGGGCACTGAAGCTTTCTTT. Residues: CASRSREGTGGWGTEAFF.

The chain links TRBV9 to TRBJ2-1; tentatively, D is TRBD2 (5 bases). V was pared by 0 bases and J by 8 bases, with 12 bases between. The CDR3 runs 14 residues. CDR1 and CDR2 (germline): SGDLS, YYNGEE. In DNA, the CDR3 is TGTGCCAGCAGCGTAGAGGTGGGAGTCTATGAGCAGTTCTTC. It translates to CASSVEVGVYEQFF.

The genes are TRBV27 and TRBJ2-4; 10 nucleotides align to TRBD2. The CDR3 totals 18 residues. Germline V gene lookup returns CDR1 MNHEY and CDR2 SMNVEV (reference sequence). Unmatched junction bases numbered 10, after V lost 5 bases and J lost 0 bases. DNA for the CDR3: TGTGCCAGCAGTCCATATATAAGACTAGCGGGAGCCAAAAACATTCAGTACTTC. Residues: CASSPYIRLAGAKNIQYF.

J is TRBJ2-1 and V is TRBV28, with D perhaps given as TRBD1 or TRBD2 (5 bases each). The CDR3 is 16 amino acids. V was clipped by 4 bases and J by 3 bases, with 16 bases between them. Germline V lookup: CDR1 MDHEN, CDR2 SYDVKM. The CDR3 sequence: CASSSPGPRLYNEQFF. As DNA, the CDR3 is TGTGCCAGCAGTTCGCCGGGACCACGCCTCTACAATGAGCAGTTCTTC.

The CDR3: CASSYPTGASTEAFF. CDR3 coding DNA: TGTGCCAGCAGTTACCCCACAGGGGCGAGCACTGAAGCTTTCTTT. The chain recombines TRBV6-2 or TRBV6-3 with TRBJ1-1, with TRBD1 matching 7 bases. The CDR3 runs 15 residues. The V gene end was trimmed by 2 bases and the J gene end by 4 bases; junction bases not matched to a gene: 7. Germline CDR1 and CDR2: MNHEY and SVGEGT.

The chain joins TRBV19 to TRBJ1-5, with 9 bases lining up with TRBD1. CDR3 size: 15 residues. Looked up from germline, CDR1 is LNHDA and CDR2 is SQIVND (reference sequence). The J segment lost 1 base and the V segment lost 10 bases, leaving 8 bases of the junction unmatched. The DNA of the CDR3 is TGTGCCACCGGGACAGGGCGGTTCAGCAATCAGCCCCAGCATTTT. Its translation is CATGTGRFSNQPQHF. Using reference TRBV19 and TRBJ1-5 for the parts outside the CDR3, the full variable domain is DGGITQSPKYLFRKEGQNVTLSCEQNLNHDAMYWYRQDPGQGLRLIYYSQIVNDFQKGDIAEGYSVSREKKESFPLTVTSAQKNPTAFYLCATGTGRFSNQPQHFGDGTRLSIL.

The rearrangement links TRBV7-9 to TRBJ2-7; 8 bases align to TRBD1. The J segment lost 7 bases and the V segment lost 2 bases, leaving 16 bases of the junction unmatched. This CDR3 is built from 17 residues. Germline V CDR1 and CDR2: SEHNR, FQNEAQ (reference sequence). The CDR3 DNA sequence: TGTGCCAGCAGCTTATCGACCCACGCAGGGGGCGCGTGGGAGCAGTACTTC. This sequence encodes CASSLSTHAGGAWEQYF.

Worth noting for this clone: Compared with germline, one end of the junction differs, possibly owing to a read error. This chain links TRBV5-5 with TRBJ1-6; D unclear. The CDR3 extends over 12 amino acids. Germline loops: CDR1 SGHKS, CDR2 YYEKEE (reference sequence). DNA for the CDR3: TGTGCCAGCAGTTTGGGGAATTCACCCCTCCACTTT. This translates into CASSLGNSPLHF.

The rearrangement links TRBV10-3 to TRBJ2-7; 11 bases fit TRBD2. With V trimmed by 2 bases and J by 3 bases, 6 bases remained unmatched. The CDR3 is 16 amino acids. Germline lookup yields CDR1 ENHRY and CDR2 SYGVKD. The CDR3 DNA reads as TGTGCCATCAGTGAGGACGCCGGGACTAGCGGCTACGAGCAGTACTTC. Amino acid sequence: CAISEDAGTSGYEQYF.

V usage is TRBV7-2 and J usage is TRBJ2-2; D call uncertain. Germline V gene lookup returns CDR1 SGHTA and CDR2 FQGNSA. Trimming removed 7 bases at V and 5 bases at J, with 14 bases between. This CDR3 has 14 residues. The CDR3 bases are TGTGCCAGCAAGCATTCTGGGAATACCGGGGAGCTGTTTTTT. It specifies CASKHSGNTGELFF.

CDR3 amino acids: CASSTNPAGRQPQHF. The DNA for the CDR3 is TGTGCCAGTAGTACCAACCCCGCAGGGAGGCAGCCCCAGCATTTT. The chain uses TRBV19 and TRBJ1-5, with D maybe TRBD1 (5 bases). The CDR3 covers 15 residues. Trimming removed 4 bases at V and 7 bases at J, with 17 bases between. Germline CDR1 reads LNHDA; CDR2 reads SQIVND (reference sequence). Complete variable domain (other parts from reference TRBV19 and TRBJ1-5): DGGITQSPKYLFRKEGQNVTLSCEQNLNHDAMYWYRQDPGQGLRLIYYSQIVNDFQKGDIAEGYSVSREKKESFPLTVTSAQKNPTAFYLCASSTNPAGRQPQHFGDGTRLSIL.

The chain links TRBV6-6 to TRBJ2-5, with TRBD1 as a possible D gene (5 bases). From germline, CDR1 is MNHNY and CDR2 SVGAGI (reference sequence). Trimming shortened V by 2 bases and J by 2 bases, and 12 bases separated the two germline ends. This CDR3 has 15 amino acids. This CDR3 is CASSYPGFGQETQYF. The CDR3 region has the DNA TGTGCCAGCAGTTACCCAGGGTTTGGGCAAGAGACCCAGTACTTC.

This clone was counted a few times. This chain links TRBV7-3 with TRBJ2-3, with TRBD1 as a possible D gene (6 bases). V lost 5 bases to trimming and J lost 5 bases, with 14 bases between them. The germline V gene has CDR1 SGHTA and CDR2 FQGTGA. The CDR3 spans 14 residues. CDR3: CASSPNRVLDTQYF. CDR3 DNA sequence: TGTGCCAGCAGCCCCAACAGGGTATTAGATACGCAGTATTTT. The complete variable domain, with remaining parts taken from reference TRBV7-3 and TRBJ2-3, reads GAGVSQTPSNKVTEKGKYVELRCDPISGHTALYWYRQSLGQGPEFLIYFQGTGAADDSGLPNDRFFAVRPEGSVSTLKIQRTERGDSAVYLCASSPNRVLDTQYFGPGTRLTVL.